A selection of T cell receptor beta chains follows, all from one sample in a study of blood T cell repertoires in COVID-19. This table comes from immunoSEQ multiplex PCR, and its TCRdb copy is limited to in-frame clones, with some not included. The table includes approximately 190,000 clones, 80% detected once. Sequencing was performed on peripheral blood. The source of these receptors is a man aged 55 to 70 with acute or convalescent COVID-19. Both conserved end residues are part of each CDR3. A D gene is named only where the DNA matches it firmly. Clone size is stated in some rows and not others, as once, few, many or a class when expanded.

NA	NA	15	TRBJ1-1	TRBV6-5	TGTGCCAGCAGTTACTCGAGGAGGTCGAACACTGAAGCTTTCTTT	CASSYSRRSNTEAFF
NA	NA	14	TRBJ2-1	TRBV18	TGTGCCAGCTCACCCCAGCGGGCCTACAATGAGCAGTTCTTC	CASSPQRAYNEQFF
TRBD1	NA	14	TRBJ1-1	TRBV4-3	TGCGCCAGCAGCCAGGGACAGTGGAACACTGAAGCTTTCTTT	CASSQGQWNTEAFF
NA	few	14	TRBJ2-7	TRBV6-5	TGTGCCAGCAGTTCTGGCAGGGTCGCCTACGAGCAGTACTTC	CASSSGRVAYEQYF
TRBD2	NA	15	TRBJ2-2	TRBV2	TGTGCCAGCAGCCAGACTAGCGGATACACCGGGGAGCTGTTTTTT	CASSQTSGYTGELFF
TRBD1	NA	14	TRBJ2-3	TRBV10-1	TGCGCCAGCAGCAAGGACAGGGGCACAGATACGCAGTATTTT	CASSKDRGTDTQYF
NA	once	11	TRBJ2-1	TRBV20-1	TGCAGTGCTAGATCTCTAGGTGAGCAGTTCTTC	CSARSLGEQFF
NA	NA	17	TRBJ2-1	TRBV27	TGTGCCAGCAGTGTAAACGTAGCGTCGAGCTCCTACAATGAGCAGTTCTTC	CASSVNVASSSYNEQFF
NA	NA	15	TRBJ2-2	TRBV10-3	TGTGCCATCAGTGAGAACAGGGCGAACACCGGGGAGCTGTTTTTT	CAISENRANTGELFF
NA	NA	13	TRBJ2-7	TRBV27	TGTGCCAGCAGTCCACTAGCACCCTACGAGCAGTACTTC	CASSPLAPYEQYF
TRBD1	NA	16	TRBJ1-1	TRBV6-5	TGTGCCAGCAGTTACACCTGGACAGGGATGAACACTGAAGCTTTCTTT	CASSYTWTGMNTEAFF
NA	NA	14	TRBJ1-3	TRBV19	TGTGCCAGTAAGACAGACTCCTCTGGAAACACCATATATTTT	CASKTDSSGNTIYF
TRBD1	NA	19	TRBJ1-1	TRBV18	TGTGCCAGCTCACCTCGCTTTTTAGGACAGGGGTCCTTGAACACTGAAGCTTTCTTT	CASSPRFLGQGSLNTEAFF
NA	NA	18	TRBJ2-1	TRBV6-2/TRBV6-3	TGTGCCAGCAGTCTGCGCCGGAGGTACAGGGTCTCCTACAATGAGCAGTTCTTC	CASSLRRRYRVSYNEQFF
NA	NA	17	TRBJ2-6	TRBV18	TGTGCCAGCTCGCCGTTGACTGTTTTCTCTGGGGCCAACGTCCTGACTTTC	CASSPLTVFSGANVLTF
NA	once	15	TRBJ1-6	TRBV16	TGTGCCAGCAGCCAACGGAGGCCAGGTTTTTCACCCCTCCACTTT	CASSQRRPGFSPLHF
TRBD1	NA	17	TRBJ1-6	TRBV7-9	TGTGCCAGCAGCTTGCAACCGCCGGGACAGTATAATTCACCCCTCCACTTT	CASSLQPPGQYNSPLHF
TRBD2	NA	14	TRBJ2-7	TRBV6-2/TRBV6-3	TGTGCCAGCAGCCGGACTAGCGGGATCTACGAGCAGTACTTC	CASSRTSGIYEQYF
NA	few	12	TRBJ1-1	TRBV4-2	TGTGCCAGCAGCCCGGGGACTGCAGAAGCTTTCTTT	CASSPGTAEAFF
TRBD2	NA	17	TRBJ2-1	TRBV14	TGTGCCAGCAGCCAAGATTGGGGAGGGCCCCCCTACAATGAGCAGTTCTTC	CASSQDWGGPPYNEQFF
NA	few	14	TRBJ2-1	TRBV14	TGTGCCAGCAGCCACGAGGACAGAGACTTGGAGCAGTTCTTC	CASSHEDRDLEQFF
NA	once	17	TRBJ2-6	TRBV6-4	TGTGCCAGCAGAACCGACAGCCCTTACTCTGGGGCCAACGTCCTGACTTTC	CASRTDSPYSGANVLTF
NA	NA	15	TRBJ1-1	TRBV6-5	TGTGCCAGCAGTTACTCAACAGGACTGAACACTGAAGCTTTCTTT	CASSYSTGLNTEAFF
NA	NA	14	TRBJ1-5	TRBV24-1	TGTGCCACCAGTGCTCCGGGTGGTGCCGCCCGGCAGCATTTT	CATSAPGGAARQHF
TRBD2	NA	17	TRBJ2-7	TRBV27	TGTGCCTCCAAGGAGACTAGCGGGGGGGGGCGGAATTACGAGCAGTACTTC	CASKETSGGGRNYEQYF
NA	NA	14	TRBJ1-6	TRBV19	TGTGCCAGTAGTCTACAGGTTCGGAATTCACCCCTCCACTTT	CASSLQVRNSPLHF
TRBD1	NA	16	TRBJ1-4	TRBV24-1	TGTGCCACCAGTGAGGGCACAGGGGCTCCTAATGAAAAACTGTTTTTT	CATSEGTGAPNEKLFF
NA	NA	14	TRBJ1-2	TRBV5-4	TGTGCCAGCAGCCCTGACAGGAGCCTCTATGGCTACACCTTC	CASSPDRSLYGYTF
TRBD1	NA	16	TRBJ2-5	TRBV10-3	TGTGCCATCAGTGCCCAGCAGGGGGCTGGGCAAGAGACCCAGTACTTC	CAISAQQGAGQETQYF
NA	NA	15	TRBJ1-2	TRBV7-2	TGTGCCAGCAGCTTGGAAAACAGGGTCGACTATGGCTACACCTTC	CASSLENRVDYGYTF
NA	once	15	TRBJ1-3	TRBV15	TGTGCCACCACCCCTTTAGACAGAATTGGAAACACCATATATTTT	CATTPLDRIGNTIYF
NA	NA	14	TRBJ2-1	TRBV19	TGTGCCAGTAGTGACCCCCGGGGCTACAATGAGCAGTTCTTC	CASSDPRGYNEQFF
TRBD1	NA	14	TRBJ1-2	TRBV6-1	TGTGCCAGCGGTGACAGGGGAGTGGACTATGGCTACACCTTC	CASGDRGVDYGYTF
TRBD2	NA	16	TRBJ2-1	TRBV3-1/TRBV3-2	TGTGCCAGCAGCCAAGTAGCGGGAGTGTACTACAATGAGCAGTTCTTC	CASSQVAGVYYNEQFF
NA	few	15	TRBJ1-5	TRBV19	TGTGCCAGTAGTATTTCCCCTTATAGCAATCAGCCCCAGCATTTT	CASSISPYSNQPQHF
NA	once	11	TRBJ1-2	TRBV20-1	TGCAGTGCCAACGATCGGGATGGCTACACCTTC	CSANDRDGYTF
NA	NA	12	TRBJ1-2	TRBV19	TGTGCCAGTAGTATCCTCTCCTATGGCTACACCTTC	CASSILSYGYTF
NA	NA	19	TRBJ1-1	TRBV11-2	TGTGCCAGCAGCTTAGTCAGTTTTGGGGTGGCAGGGGTGAACACTGAAGCTTTCTTT	CASSLVSFGVAGVNTEAFF
TRBD1	NA	15	TRBJ1-5	TRBV24-1	TGTGCCACCAGTGACCGAGGACAGGGGTTTCAGCCCCAGCATTTT	CATSDRGQGFQPQHF
TRBD1	NA	15	TRBJ1-6	TRBV5-6	TGTGCCAGCAGCCGGGGACAGGCCGCCGATTCACCCCTCCACTTT	CASSRGQAADSPLHF
TRBD2	few	15	TRBJ2-1	TRBV6-5	TGTGCCAGCAGTTCCCACGGGGAGGGCCGTGATGAGCAGTTCTTC	CASSSHGEGRDEQFF
TRBD2	NA	14	TRBJ2-1	TRBV14	TGTGCCAGCAGCCCAGGACTAGGGTTTGATGAGCAGTTCTTC	CASSPGLGFDEQFF
NA	once	15	TRBJ2-2	TRBV24-1	TGTGCCACCAGTGTCGGGCTAGCCGGGACCGGGGAGCTGTTTTTT	CATSVGLAGTGELFF
TRBD1	NA	14	TRBJ1-5	TRBV5-1	TGCGCCAGCAGTGAACAGGGGGCCGGGCAGCCCCAGCATTTT	CASSEQGAGQPQHF
NA	NA	14	TRBJ1-2	TRBV28	TGTGCCAGCAGTTTAACTCTTCGACAGTATGGCTACACCTTC	CASSLTLRQYGYTF
NA	once	15	TRBJ1-4	TRBV5-1	TGCGCCAGCAGCTTGGGGGCCAGGGAGGGAGAAAAACTGTTTTTT	CASSLGAREGEKLFF
TRBD1	NA	16	TRBJ1-5	TRBV6-1	TGTGCCAGCAGTGCCCTCCCTGTCCAGGGGGGTCAGCCCCAGCATTTT	CASSALPVQGGQPQHF
NA	NA	13	TRBJ2-1	TRBV7-2	TGTGCCAGCAGCTTATGGGCTAACAATGAGCAGTTCTTC	CASSLWANNEQFF